A selection of T cell receptor beta chains follows, all from one sample in a study of shared clonotypes between healthy human individuals. Assay used: immunoSEQ multiplex PCR; TCRdb lists only in-frame clones, some missing. The repertoire holds 2 million to 3 million clones, approximately 93% seen once, with about 0.38% in the top ten. Input material: naive CD4+ T cells from PBMCs. The source of these receptors is a young man in good health. Some clones in this sample may be carry-over from other donors' samples. The conserved cysteine and the conserved F or W are not part of the CDR3 here. Only part of the rows carry a size: once, few, many, or a class if the clone is expanded.

V gene	clone size	CDR3 protein
TRBV4-1	NA	ASSQDGWGRNTEAF
TRBV28	NA	ASSLFSTGELF
TRBV23-1	NA	ASSRKGNGGETQY
TRBV6-6	NA	ASQQGGQPQH
TRBV7-2	NA	ASSPTGGTTTYEQY
TRBV10-2	once	ASSGRQGGSNQPQH
TRBV10-1	NA	ASRELKTVGYT
TRBV19	NA	ASSIERSDRANYGYT
TRBV28	NA	ASSRPHSNSL
TRBV5-1	NA	ASSLDLSSYEQY
TRBV5-1	NA	ASSLSHEQY
TRBV7-2	once	ASSLGLVSYNEQF
TRBV6-1	NA	ASRTGGSGAEAF
TRBV9	NA	ASSPLGSSYNEQF